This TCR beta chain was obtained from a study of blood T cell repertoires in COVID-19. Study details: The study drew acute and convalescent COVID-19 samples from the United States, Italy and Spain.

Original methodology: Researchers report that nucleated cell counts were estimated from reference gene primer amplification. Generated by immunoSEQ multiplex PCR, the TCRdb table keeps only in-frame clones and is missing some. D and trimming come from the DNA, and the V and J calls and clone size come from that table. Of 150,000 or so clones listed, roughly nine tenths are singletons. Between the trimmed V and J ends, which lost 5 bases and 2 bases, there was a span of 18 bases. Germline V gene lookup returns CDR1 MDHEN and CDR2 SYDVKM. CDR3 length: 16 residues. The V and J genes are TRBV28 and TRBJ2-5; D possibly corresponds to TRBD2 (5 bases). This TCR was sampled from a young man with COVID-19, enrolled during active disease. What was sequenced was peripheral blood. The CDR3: CASSPTRERIQETQYF. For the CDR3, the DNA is TGTGCCAGCAGTCCCACGAGGGAGAGGATACAAGAGACCCAGTACTTC.